This is a list of T cell receptor beta chains from one sample in a study of glioma-infiltrating T cells. TCRdb passed the multiplex PCR reads through MiXCR, listing each CDR3 protein once. The table records some 190,000 distinct CDR3 sequences, 32% of them present only once. Sample: glioma tissue, nonneoplastic brain tissue, or PBMCs (not recorded which). These receptors all stem from a human donor with low-grade glioma or glioblastoma, undergoing nonglioma brain surgery, or in good health (not recorded which). Both conserved end residues are part of each CDR3. D genes are given only for firm matches. Clone size is shown for a subset of rows, as once, few, many or a class of expanded clone.

v_call: TRBV7-2
j_call: TRBJ1-3
clone_size: -
d_call: -
cdr3_aa: CASRDRQGAGNTIYF
cdr3_nt: TGTGCCAGCAGAGATCGCCAGGGAGCTGGAAACACCATATATTTT

v_call: TRBV7-8
j_call: TRBJ2-1
clone_size: many
d_call: -
cdr3_aa: CASSPVGGVYNEQFF
cdr3_nt: TGTGCCAGCAGCCCCGTAGGGGGGGTCTACAATGAGCAGTTCTTC

v_call: TRBV20-1
j_call: TRBJ2-5
clone_size: many
d_call: -
cdr3_aa: CSASISQETQYF
cdr3_nt: TGCAGTGCTAGCATATCACAAGAGACCCAGTACTTC

v_call: TRBV6-2/TRBV6-3
j_call: TRBJ2-5
clone_size: many
d_call: -
cdr3_aa: CASTIQGSETQYF
cdr3_nt: TGTGCCAGCACCATACAGGGTTCGGAGACCCAGTACTTC

v_call: TRBV19
j_call: TRBJ1-5
clone_size: few
d_call: TRBD1
cdr3_aa: CASTGTGRLGQPQHF
cdr3_nt: TGTGCCAGTACCGGGACAGGGAGGCTAGGTCAGCCCCAGCATTTT

v_call: TRBV27
j_call: TRBJ2-6
clone_size: many
d_call: -
cdr3_aa: CASSLGGANVLTF
cdr3_nt: TGTGCCAGCAGCTTAGGGGGGGCCAACGTCCTGACTTTC

v_call: TRBV9
j_call: TRBJ2-3
clone_size: -
d_call: -
cdr3_aa: CASSVGPVADTQYF
cdr3_nt: TGTGCCAGCAGCGTAGGCCCGGTGGCAGATACGCAGTATTTT

v_call: TRBV7-2
j_call: TRBJ2-1
clone_size: many
d_call: TRBD2
cdr3_aa: CASSLALGLVNEQFF
cdr3_nt: TGTGCCAGCAGCTTAGCGTTGGGACTAGTCAATGAGCAGTTCTTC

v_call: TRBV20-1
j_call: TRBJ1-5
clone_size: many
d_call: TRBD1
cdr3_aa: CSVDRGTGQPQHF
cdr3_nt: TGCAGTGTGGACAGGGGGACAGGACAGCCCCAGCATTTT

v_call: TRBV28
j_call: TRBJ2-6
clone_size: once
d_call: -
cdr3_aa: CANHTAGRVGANVLTF
cdr3_nt: TGTGCCAACCATACGGCGGGCAGGGTCGGGGCCAACGTCCTGACTTTC

v_call: TRBV29-1
j_call: TRBJ1-1
clone_size: many
d_call: -
cdr3_aa: CSAVRSTEAFF
cdr3_nt: TGCAGCGCCGTACGCTCGACTGAAGCTTTCTTT

v_call: TRBV4-2
j_call: TRBJ2-5
clone_size: -
d_call: -
cdr3_aa: CASSQDYTDQETQYF
cdr3_nt: TGTGCCAGCAGCCAAGATTATACAGACCAAGAGACCCAGTACTTC

v_call: TRBV12-3/TRBV12-4
j_call: TRBJ2-1
clone_size: -
d_call: TRBD2
cdr3_aa: CASRDRTSGTYEQFF
cdr3_nt: TGTGCCAGCAGAGACAGGACTAGCGGGACGTATGAGCAGTTCTTC

v_call: TRBV29-1
j_call: TRBJ2-3
clone_size: few
d_call: -
cdr3_aa: CSVLSTPSRTDTQYF
cdr3_nt: TGCAGCGTGTTATCGACCCCAAGCCGCACAGATACGCAGTATTTT

v_call: TRBV4-3
j_call: TRBJ2-2
clone_size: -
d_call: TRBD1
cdr3_aa: CASSQVLGQGGTGELFF
cdr3_nt: TGCGCCAGCAGCCAAGTATTAGGACAGGGCGGTACCGGGGAGCTGTTTTTT

v_call: TRBV7-7
j_call: TRBJ2-3
clone_size: many
d_call: TRBD1
cdr3_aa: CASSFSQGADTQYF
cdr3_nt: TGTGCTAGCAGCTTCTCGCAGGGGGCAGATACGCAGTATTTT

v_call: TRBV20-1
j_call: TRBJ1-1
clone_size: -
d_call: -
cdr3_aa: CSASEGGRGDFF
cdr3_nt: TGCAGTGCTAGCGAAGGGGGAAGGGGAGACTTCTTT

v_call: TRBV9
j_call: TRBJ1-5
clone_size: few
d_call: -
cdr3_aa: CASSLGGPNSNQPQHF
cdr3_nt: TGTGCCAGCAGCCTCGGTGGACCGAATAGCAATCAGCCCCAGCATTTT

v_call: TRBV5-4
j_call: TRBJ2-5
clone_size: many
d_call: TRBD2
cdr3_aa: CASSLPSGQETQYF
cdr3_nt: TGTGCCAGCAGCTTGCCTAGCGGGCAAGAGACCCAGTACTTC

v_call: TRBV6-9
j_call: TRBJ1-1
clone_size: -
d_call: -
cdr3_aa: CASSLQLSGDIQYFGAGTEAFF
cdr3_nt: -

v_call: TRBV4-2
j_call: TRBJ1-1
clone_size: -
d_call: -
cdr3_aa: CASSPMGEGGDTEAFF
cdr3_nt: TGTGCCAGCAGCCCCATGGGTGAAGGAGGGGACACTGAAGCTTTCTTT

v_call: TRBV5-1
j_call: TRBJ2-3
clone_size: -
d_call: -
cdr3_aa: CASSLPQDLALYTDTKYF
cdr3_nt: TGCGCCAGCAGCTTGCCTCAGGATCTGGCTCTTTACACAGATACGAAGTATTTT

v_call: TRBV29-1
j_call: TRBJ2-3
clone_size: many
d_call: -
cdr3_aa: CSAGTDTQYF
cdr3_nt: TGCAGCGCCGGTACAGATACGCAGTATTTT

v_call: TRBV6-2/TRBV6-3
j_call: TRBJ1-1
clone_size: many
d_call: -
cdr3_aa: CASSLGRDWGTEAFF
cdr3_nt: TGTGCCAGCAGTTTAGGACGCGATTGGGGCACTGAAGCTTTCTTT

v_call: TRBV29-1
j_call: TRBJ2-7
clone_size: -
d_call: -
cdr3_aa: CSVEANENEQYF
cdr3_nt: TGCAGCGTTGAGGCAAACGAAAACGAGCAGTACTTC

v_call: TRBV7-2
j_call: TRBJ2-1
clone_size: -
d_call: TRBD1
cdr3_aa: CASSFQQGASGNGQFF
cdr3_nt: TGTGCCAGCAGCTTTCAACAGGGGGCTAGCGGCAATGGGCAGTTCTTC

v_call: TRBV20-1
j_call: TRBJ2-5
clone_size: many
d_call: TRBD1
cdr3_aa: CSARARGGLETQYF
cdr3_nt: TGCAGTGCTAGAGCTCGAGGGGGCCTCGAGACCCAGTACTTC

v_call: TRBV19
j_call: TRBJ1-2
clone_size: few
d_call: -
cdr3_aa: CASSIGGFPEYGYTF
cdr3_nt: TGTGCCAGTAGTATCGGGGGTTTTCCGGAGTATGGCTACACCTTC

v_call: TRBV4-2
j_call: TRBJ2-3
clone_size: few
d_call: TRBD2
cdr3_aa: CASSQALLAGGADTQYF
cdr3_nt: TGTGCCAGCAGCCAAGCTCTTCTAGCGGGAGGTGCAGATACGCAGTATTTT

v_call: TRBV4-1
j_call: TRBJ2-1
clone_size: many
d_call: -
cdr3_aa: CASSRTYAPGNEQFF
cdr3_nt: TGCGCCAGCAGCCGAACGTATGCGCCTGGGAATGAGCAGTTCTTC

v_call: TRBV3-1
j_call: TRBJ1-5
clone_size: many
d_call: -
cdr3_aa: CASSQTGEGQPQHF
cdr3_nt: TGTGCCAGCAGCCAGACAGGTGAAGGTCAGCCCCAGCATTTT

v_call: TRBV19
j_call: TRBJ2-3
clone_size: -
d_call: TRBD2
cdr3_aa: CASRRTRTDTQYF
cdr3_nt: TGTGCCAGTAGGCGGACTAGAACAGATACGCAGTATTTT

v_call: TRBV20-1
j_call: TRBJ2-3
clone_size: many
d_call: TRBD1
cdr3_aa: CSARSDRGGPDTQYF
cdr3_nt: TGCAGTGCGAGGAGCGACAGGGGAGGCCCAGATACGCAGTATTTT

v_call: TRBV30
j_call: TRBJ2-1
clone_size: -
d_call: TRBD2
cdr3_aa: CAWRVAGGPNEQFF
cdr3_nt: TGTGCCTGGAGGGTTGCGGGAGGGCCAAATGAGCAGTTCTTC

v_call: TRBV6-1
j_call: TRBJ2-1
clone_size: many
d_call: -
cdr3_aa: CASTLEFGEQFF
cdr3_nt: TGTGCCAGCACCCTCGAGTTCGGTGAGCAGTTCTTC

v_call: TRBV4-1
j_call: TRBJ2-7
clone_size: few
d_call: TRBD2
cdr3_aa: CASSIGLAAIYEQYF
cdr3_nt: TGCGCCAGCAGTATAGGACTAGCGGCAATTTACGAGCAGTACTTC

v_call: TRBV19
j_call: TRBJ1-1
clone_size: -
d_call: -
cdr3_aa: CASSTHDRSRNTEAFF
cdr3_nt: TGTGCCAGTAGTACCCACGACAGGAGTAGGAACACTGAAGCTTTCTTT

v_call: TRBV30
j_call: TRBJ1-5
clone_size: -
d_call: -
cdr3_aa: CAWRAAGGGNQPQHF
cdr3_nt: TGTGCCTGGAGAGCGGCTGGGGGTGGGAATCAGCCCCAGCATTTT

v_call: TRBV20-1
j_call: TRBJ2-7
clone_size: many
d_call: TRBD2
cdr3_aa: CSASSGFSYEQYF
cdr3_nt: TGCAGTGCCTCTAGCGGGTTCTCCTACGAGCAGTACTTC

v_call: TRBV7-9
j_call: TRBJ1-2
clone_size: many
d_call: -
cdr3_aa: CASSLGIYGYTF
cdr3_nt: TGTGCCAGCAGCTTAGGGATCTATGGCTACACCTTC

v_call: TRBV30
j_call: TRBJ1-1
clone_size: -
d_call: -
cdr3_aa: CAWSGEYMNTEAFF
cdr3_nt: TGTGCCTGGAGTGGGGAATACATGAACACTGAAGCTTTCTTT

v_call: TRBV5-6
j_call: TRBJ2-7
clone_size: -
d_call: TRBD1
cdr3_aa: CASSDGTGAYEQYF
cdr3_nt: TGTGCCAGCAGCGATGGGACAGGGGCCTACGAGCAGTACTTC

v_call: TRBV20-1
j_call: TRBJ1-5
clone_size: -
d_call: TRBD1
cdr3_aa: CSARVPGTGRNQPQHF
cdr3_nt: TGCAGTGCTAGGGTTCCCGGGACAGGACGCAATCAGCCCCAGCATTTT

v_call: TRBV6-2/TRBV6-3
j_call: TRBJ2-3
clone_size: once
d_call: -
cdr3_aa: CAGSYQDNLNQYF
cdr3_nt: TGTGCCGGCAGTTACCAGGACAATCTTAATCAGTATTTT

v_call: TRBV10-3
j_call: TRBJ2-5
clone_size: -
d_call: -
cdr3_aa: CAISEQQGKETQYF
cdr3_nt: TGTGCCATCAGTGAGCAACAGGGTAAAGAGACCCAGTACTTC

v_call: TRBV7-6
j_call: TRBJ2-2
clone_size: few
d_call: -
cdr3_aa: CASSLERRGDTGELFF
cdr3_nt: TGTGCCAGCAGCCTCGAGCGGAGAGGGGACACCGGGGAGCTGTTTTTT

v_call: TRBV19
j_call: TRBJ2-1
clone_size: -
d_call: -
cdr3_aa: CASTEIQGSSSYNEQFF
cdr3_nt: TGTGCCAGCACAGAAATACAAGGATCAAGCTCCTACAATGAGCAGTTCTTC

v_call: TRBV30
j_call: TRBJ2-3
clone_size: -
d_call: -
cdr3_aa: CAWSGQGADTQYF
cdr3_nt: TGTGCCTGGAGCGGGCAGGGCGCAGATACTCAGTATTTT

v_call: TRBV5-1
j_call: TRBJ1-1
clone_size: many
d_call: -
cdr3_aa: CASSRDTEAFF
cdr3_nt: TGCGCCAGTTCCCGGGACACTGAAGCTTTCTTT

v_call: TRBV30
j_call: TRBJ1-1
clone_size: -
d_call: -
cdr3_aa: CAWCTGMNTEAFF
cdr3_nt: TGTGCCTGGTGTACAGGGATGAACACTGAAGCTTTCTTT

v_call: TRBV29-1
j_call: TRBJ2-5
clone_size: -
d_call: -
cdr3_aa: CSVVAWPAGETQYF
cdr3_nt: TGCAGCGTTGTTGCCTGGCCAGCGGGAGAGACCCAGTACTTC

v_call: TRBV2
j_call: TRBJ1-6
clone_size: many
d_call: -
cdr3_aa: CASSVQGSYNSPLHF
cdr3_nt: TGTGCCAGCAGTGTTCAGGGCTCCTATAATTCACCCCTCCACTTT

v_call: TRBV12-3/TRBV12-4
j_call: TRBJ1-1
clone_size: many
d_call: TRBD1
cdr3_aa: CASRVTGGTEAFF
cdr3_nt: TGTGCCAGCAGGGTTACAGGGGGGACTGAAGCTTTCTTT

v_call: TRBV4-2
j_call: TRBJ2-5
clone_size: many
d_call: TRBD2
cdr3_aa: CASSQASTSSLETQYF
cdr3_nt: TGTGCCAGCAGCCAAGCCTCGACTAGCAGCCTAGAGACCCAGTACTTC

v_call: TRBV6-7
j_call: TRBJ2-7
clone_size: many
d_call: TRBD1
cdr3_aa: CASSRTGYEQYF
cdr3_nt: TGTGCCAGCAGTCGGACAGGGTACGAGCAGTACTTC

v_call: TRBV7-9
j_call: TRBJ1-4
clone_size: many
d_call: -
cdr3_aa: CASSLGRATNEKLFF
cdr3_nt: TGTGCCAGCAGCTTAGGTCGTGCAACTAATGAAAAACTGTTTTTT

v_call: TRBV6-1
j_call: TRBJ2-7
clone_size: many
d_call: TRBD1
cdr3_aa: CASSPPGQGIYF
cdr3_nt: TGTGCCAGCAGTCCTCCGGGACAGGGTATATACTTC

v_call: TRBV7-7
j_call: TRBJ2-1
clone_size: few
d_call: -
cdr3_aa: CASSLDQYNEQFF
cdr3_nt: TGTGCTAGCAGCTTAGATCAATACAATGAGCAGTTCTTC

v_call: TRBV6-2/TRBV6-3
j_call: TRBJ2-7
clone_size: many
d_call: -
cdr3_aa: CASSYSGTKYEQYF
cdr3_nt: TGTGCCAGCAGTTACTCAGGGACCAAGTACGAGCAGTACTTC